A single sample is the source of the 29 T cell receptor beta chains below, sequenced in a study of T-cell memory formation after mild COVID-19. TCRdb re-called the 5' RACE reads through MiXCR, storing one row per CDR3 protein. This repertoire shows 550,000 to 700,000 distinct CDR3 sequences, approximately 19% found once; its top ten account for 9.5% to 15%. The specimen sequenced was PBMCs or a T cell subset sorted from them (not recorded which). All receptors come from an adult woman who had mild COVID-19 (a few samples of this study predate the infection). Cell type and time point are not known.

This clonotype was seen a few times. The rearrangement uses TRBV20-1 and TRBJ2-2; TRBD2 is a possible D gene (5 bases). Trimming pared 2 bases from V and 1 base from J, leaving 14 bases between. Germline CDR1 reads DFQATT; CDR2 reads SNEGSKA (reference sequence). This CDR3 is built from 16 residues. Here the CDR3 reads CSARPPGYLNTGELFF. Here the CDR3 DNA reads TGCAGTGCTAGACCCCCGGGGTACCTGAACACCGGGGAGCTGTTTTTT.

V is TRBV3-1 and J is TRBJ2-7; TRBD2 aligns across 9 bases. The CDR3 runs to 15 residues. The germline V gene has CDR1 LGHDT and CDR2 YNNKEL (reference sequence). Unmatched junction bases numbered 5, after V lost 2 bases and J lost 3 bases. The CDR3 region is CASSQMLAGNYEQYF. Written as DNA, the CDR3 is TGTGCCAGCAGCCAAATGCTAGCGGGGAACTACGAGCAGTACTTC.

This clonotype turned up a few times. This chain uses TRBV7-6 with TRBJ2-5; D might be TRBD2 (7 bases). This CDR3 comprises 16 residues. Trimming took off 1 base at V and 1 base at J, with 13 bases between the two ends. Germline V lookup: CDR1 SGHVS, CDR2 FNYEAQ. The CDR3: CASSLDGGGRQETQYF. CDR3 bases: TGTGCCAGCAGCTTAGATGGCGGGGGCCGCCAAGAGACCCAGTACTTC.

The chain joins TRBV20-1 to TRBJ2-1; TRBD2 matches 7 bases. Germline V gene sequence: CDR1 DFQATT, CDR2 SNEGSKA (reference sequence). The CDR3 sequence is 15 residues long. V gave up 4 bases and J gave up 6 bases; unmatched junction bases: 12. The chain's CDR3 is CSATLFGGGVNEQFF. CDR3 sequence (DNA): TGCAGTGCTACCCTATTTGGGGGAGGGGTCAATGAGCAGTTCTTC.

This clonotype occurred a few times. The CDR3 is CASSLTGEDYGYTF. As DNA, the CDR3 is TGTGCCAGCAGCTTGACGGGGGAAGACTATGGCTACACCTTC. The gene calls are TRBV13 and TRBJ1-2, with a tentative D call TRBD1 (5 bases). This CDR3 region has 14 residues. Germline CDR1 PRHDT, CDR2 FYEKMQ (reference sequence). Between the trimmed V and J ends, which lost 3 bases and 3 bases, there was a span of 11 bases.

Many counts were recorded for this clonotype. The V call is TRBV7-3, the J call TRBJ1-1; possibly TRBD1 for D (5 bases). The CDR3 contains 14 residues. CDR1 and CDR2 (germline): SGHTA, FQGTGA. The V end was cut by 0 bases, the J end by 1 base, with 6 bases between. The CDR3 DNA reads TGTGCCAGCAGCTTAACGCAGGGGAACACTGAAGCTTTCTTT. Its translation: CASSLTQGNTEAFF.

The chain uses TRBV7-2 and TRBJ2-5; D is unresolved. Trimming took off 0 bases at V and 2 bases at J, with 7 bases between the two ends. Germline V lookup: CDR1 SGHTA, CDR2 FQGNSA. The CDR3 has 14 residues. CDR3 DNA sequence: TGTGCCAGCAGCTTAGCAATCTCTCAAGAGACCCAGTACTTC. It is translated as CASSLAISQETQYF.

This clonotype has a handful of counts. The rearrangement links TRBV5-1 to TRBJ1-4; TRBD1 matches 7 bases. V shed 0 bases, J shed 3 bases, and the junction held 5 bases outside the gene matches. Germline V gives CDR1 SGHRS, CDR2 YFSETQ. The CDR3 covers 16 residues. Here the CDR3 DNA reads TGCGCCAGCAGCTTGGGCGACAGGGTAGCTAATGAAAAACTGTTTTTT. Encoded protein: CASSLGDRVANEKLFF.

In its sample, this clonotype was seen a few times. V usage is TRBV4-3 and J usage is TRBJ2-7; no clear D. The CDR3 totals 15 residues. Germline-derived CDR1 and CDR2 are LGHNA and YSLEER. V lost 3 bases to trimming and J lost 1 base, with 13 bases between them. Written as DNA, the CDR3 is TGCGCCAGCAGCCACCTAGAGGCAGGATCCTACGAGCAGTACTTC. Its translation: CASSHLEAGSYEQYF.

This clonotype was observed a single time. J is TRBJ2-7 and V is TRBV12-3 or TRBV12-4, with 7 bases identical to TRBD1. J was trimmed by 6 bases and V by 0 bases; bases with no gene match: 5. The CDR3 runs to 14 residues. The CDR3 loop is CASSLAGTAVEQYF. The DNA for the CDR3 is TGTGCCAGCAGTTTAGCCGGGACAGCCGTCGAGCAGTACTTC.

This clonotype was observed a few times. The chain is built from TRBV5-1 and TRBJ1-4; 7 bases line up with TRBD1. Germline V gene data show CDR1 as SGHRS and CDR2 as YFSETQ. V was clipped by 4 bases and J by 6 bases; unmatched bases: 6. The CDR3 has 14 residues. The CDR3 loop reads CASSPGQVDEKLFF. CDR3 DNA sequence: TGCGCCAGCAGCCCCGGACAGGTAGATGAAAAACTGTTTTTT.

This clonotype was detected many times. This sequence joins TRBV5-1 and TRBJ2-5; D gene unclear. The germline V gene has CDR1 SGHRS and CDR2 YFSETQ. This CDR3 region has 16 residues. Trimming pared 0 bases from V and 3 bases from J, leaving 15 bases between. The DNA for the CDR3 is TGCGCCAGCAGCTTGGTGTATCCTGGGGTGAAAGAGACCCAGTACTTC. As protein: CASSLVYPGVKETQYF. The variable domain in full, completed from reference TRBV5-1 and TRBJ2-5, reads KAGVTQTPRYLIKTRGQQVTLSCSPISGHRSVSWYQQTPGQGLQFLFEYFSETQRNKGNFPGRFSGRQFSNSRSEMNVSTLELGDSALYLCASSLVYPGVKETQYFGPGTRLLVL.

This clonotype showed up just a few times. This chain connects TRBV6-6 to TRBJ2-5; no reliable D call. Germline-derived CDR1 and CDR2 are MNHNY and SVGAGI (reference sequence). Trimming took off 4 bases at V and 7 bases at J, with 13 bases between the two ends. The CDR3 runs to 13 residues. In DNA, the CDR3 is TGTGCCAGCAGTTCCGACGGTGCGAGGACCCAGTACTTC. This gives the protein CASSSDGARTQYF.

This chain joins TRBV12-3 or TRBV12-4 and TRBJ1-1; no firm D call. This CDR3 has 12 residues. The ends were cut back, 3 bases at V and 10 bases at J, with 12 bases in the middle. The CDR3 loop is CASSFLSGRAFF. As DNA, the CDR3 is TGTGCCAGCAGTTTCCTATCCGGGAGAGCTTTCTTT.

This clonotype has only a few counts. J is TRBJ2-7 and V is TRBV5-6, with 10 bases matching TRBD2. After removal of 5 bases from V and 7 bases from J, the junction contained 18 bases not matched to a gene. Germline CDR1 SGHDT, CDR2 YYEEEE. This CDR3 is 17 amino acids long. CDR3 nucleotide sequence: TGTGCCAGCAGTCAACTTCGAAAGCGGGGGGGCCTCCCGGAGCAGTACTTC. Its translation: CASSQLRKRGGLPEQYF.

The CDR3 is CASSPVAASSTDTQYF. The CDR3 bases are TGTGCCAGCAGCCCCGTAGCGGCTTCTAGCACAGATACGCAGTATTTT. The chain has TRBV7-3 and TRBJ2-3, with a tentative D call TRBD2 (6 bases). This CDR3 is 16 amino acids long. V was pared by 5 bases and J by 0 bases, with 15 bases between. Per the germline V gene, CDR1 is SGHTA and CDR2 is FQGTGA.

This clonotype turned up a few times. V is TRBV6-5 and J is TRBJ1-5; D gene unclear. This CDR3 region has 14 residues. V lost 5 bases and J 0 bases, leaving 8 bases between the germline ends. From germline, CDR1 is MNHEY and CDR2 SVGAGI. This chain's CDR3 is CASSPQYSNQPQHF. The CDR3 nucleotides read TGTGCCAGCAGTCCTCAGTATAGCAATCAGCCCCAGCATTTT.

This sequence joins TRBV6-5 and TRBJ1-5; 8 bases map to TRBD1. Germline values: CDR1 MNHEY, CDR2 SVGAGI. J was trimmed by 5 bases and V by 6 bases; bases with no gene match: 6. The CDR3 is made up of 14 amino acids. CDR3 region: CASRSGTGYQPQHF. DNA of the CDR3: TGTGCCAGCAGGTCCGGGACAGGATATCAGCCCCAGCATTTT.

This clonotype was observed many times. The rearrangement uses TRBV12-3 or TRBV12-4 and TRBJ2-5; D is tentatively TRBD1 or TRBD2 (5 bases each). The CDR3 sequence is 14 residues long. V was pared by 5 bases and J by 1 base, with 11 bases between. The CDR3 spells CASSGTGIQETQYF. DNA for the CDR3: TGTGCCAGCAGTGGGACCGGGATCCAAGAGACCCAGTACTTC.

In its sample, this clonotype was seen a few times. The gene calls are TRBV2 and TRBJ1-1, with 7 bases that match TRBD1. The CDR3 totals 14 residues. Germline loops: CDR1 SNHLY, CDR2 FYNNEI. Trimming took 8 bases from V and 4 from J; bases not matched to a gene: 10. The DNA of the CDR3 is TGTGCCAGCCGAATGAGGGGGCTGGGCACTGAAGCTTTCTTT. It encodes CASRMRGLGTEAFF.

CDR3 in DNA: TGTGCCAGCAGTTCCCCAGGGGAGAAGGCTGAAGCTTTCTTT. It codes for CASSSPGEKAEAFF. The V and J genes are TRBV27 and TRBJ1-1; the D gene is possibly TRBD1 (6 bases). The CDR3 consists of 14 residues. V was cut by 4 bases and J by 6 bases, with 15 bases left in between. Germline assignment: CDR1 MNHEY and CDR2 SMNVEV (reference sequence).

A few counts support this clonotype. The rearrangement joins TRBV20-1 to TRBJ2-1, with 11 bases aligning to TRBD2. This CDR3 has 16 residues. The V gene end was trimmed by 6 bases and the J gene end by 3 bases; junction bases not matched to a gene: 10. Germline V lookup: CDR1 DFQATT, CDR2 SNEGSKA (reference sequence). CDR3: CSAIGLAGGLYNEQFF. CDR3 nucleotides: TGCAGTGCCATCGGATTAGCGGGAGGGCTCTACAATGAGCAGTTCTTC.

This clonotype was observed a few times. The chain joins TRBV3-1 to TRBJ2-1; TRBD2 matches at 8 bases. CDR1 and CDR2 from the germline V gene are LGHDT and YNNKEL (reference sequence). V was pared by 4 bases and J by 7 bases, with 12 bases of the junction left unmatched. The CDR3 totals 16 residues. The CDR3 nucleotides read TGTGCCAGCAGCCCCTGGTCGAGCGGGGGTGGTAATGAGCAGTTCTTC. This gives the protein CASSPWSSGGGNEQFF.

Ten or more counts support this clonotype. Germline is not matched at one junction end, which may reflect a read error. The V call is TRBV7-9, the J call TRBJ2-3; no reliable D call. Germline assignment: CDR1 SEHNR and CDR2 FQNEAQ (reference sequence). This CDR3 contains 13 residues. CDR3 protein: CASSYYRTDTQYF. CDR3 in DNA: TGTGCCAGCAGCTACTACCGCACGGATACGCAGTATTTT.

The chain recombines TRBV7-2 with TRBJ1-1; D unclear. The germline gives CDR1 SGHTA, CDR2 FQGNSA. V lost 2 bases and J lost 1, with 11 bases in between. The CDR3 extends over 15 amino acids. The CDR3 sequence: CASSLRSGGNTEAFF. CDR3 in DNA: TGTGCCAGCAGCTTAAGGTCGGGCGGGAACACTGAAGCTTTCTTT.

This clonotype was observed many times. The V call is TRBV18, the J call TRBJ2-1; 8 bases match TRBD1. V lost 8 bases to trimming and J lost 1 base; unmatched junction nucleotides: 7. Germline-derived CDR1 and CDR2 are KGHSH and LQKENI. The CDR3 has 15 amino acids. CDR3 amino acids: CASSPGTGSYNEQFF. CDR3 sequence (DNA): TGTGCCAGCAGCCCCGGGACAGGATCCTACAATGAGCAGTTCTTC.

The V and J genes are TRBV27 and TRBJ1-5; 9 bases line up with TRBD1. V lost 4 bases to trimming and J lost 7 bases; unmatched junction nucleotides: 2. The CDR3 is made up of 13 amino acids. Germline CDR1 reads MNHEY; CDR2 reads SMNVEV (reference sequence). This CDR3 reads CASSWDRVQPQHF. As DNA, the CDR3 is TGTGCCAGCAGTTGGGACAGGGTGCAGCCCCAGCATTTT.

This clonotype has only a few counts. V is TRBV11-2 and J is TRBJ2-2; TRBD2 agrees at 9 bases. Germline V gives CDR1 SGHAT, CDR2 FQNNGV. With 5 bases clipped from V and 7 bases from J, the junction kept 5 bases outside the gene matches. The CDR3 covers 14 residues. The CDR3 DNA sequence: TGTGCCAGCAGCCTAGCGGGGTCCGGCGGGGAGCTGTTTTTT. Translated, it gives CASSLAGSGGELFF.

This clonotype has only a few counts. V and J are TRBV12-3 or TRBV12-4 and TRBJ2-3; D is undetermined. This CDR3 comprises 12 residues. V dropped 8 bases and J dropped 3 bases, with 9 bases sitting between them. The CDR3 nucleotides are TGTGCCAGCCGATCCGGGACAGATACGCAGTATTTT. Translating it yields CASRSGTDTQYF.